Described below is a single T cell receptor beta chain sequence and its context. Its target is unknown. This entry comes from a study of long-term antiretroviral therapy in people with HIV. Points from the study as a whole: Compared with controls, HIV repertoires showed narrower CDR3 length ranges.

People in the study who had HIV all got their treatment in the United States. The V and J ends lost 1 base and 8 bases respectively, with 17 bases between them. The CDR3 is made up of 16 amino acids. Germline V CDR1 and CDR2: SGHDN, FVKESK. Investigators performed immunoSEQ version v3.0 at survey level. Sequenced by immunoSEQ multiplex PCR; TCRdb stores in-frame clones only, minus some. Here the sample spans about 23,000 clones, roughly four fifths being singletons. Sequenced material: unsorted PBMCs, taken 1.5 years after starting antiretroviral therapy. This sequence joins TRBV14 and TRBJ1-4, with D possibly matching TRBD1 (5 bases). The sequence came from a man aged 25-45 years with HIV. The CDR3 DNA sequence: TGTGCCAGCAGCCAAGTTTCGGGGGTCCGCGGGGAAAAACTGTTTTTT. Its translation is CASSQVSGVRGEKLFF.